This entry describes one TCR beta chain. This clone's antigen is unknown. No base quality values were provided; no much bigger clone lies one nucleotide off. The data were obtained in a study of response to subunit inactivated influenza vaccine (dated by TCRdb to 2016 to 2019). In the study overall: The study used deep quantitative T cell receptor repertoire profiling to track responses to a trivalent subunit inactivated influenza vaccine.

Results the study describes overall, beyond this receptor: The authors proposed that each seasonal influenza vaccination may bring in only a limited number of new T cells.

There are 13 amino acids in the CDR3, from cysteine to phenylalanine inclusive. The sequence is cut down to CDR3 DNA, 39 bases in frame from base 1. Trimming removed 5 bases from V and 6 bases from J, leaving 13 bases between the germline ends. The library was built by means of RT-PCR. The sequencer was an Illumina HiSeq 2500. TCRdb redid the processing of the public reads, applying fastp at Q25 and MiXCR, and retained in-frame beta chains. Each entry merges the rows of one CDR3 protein and shows their most common DNA and genes. The sample table lists about 540,000 distinct CDR3 sequences, 14% of them with a count of one. Around 10% of the sample is in the top ten clones.

The sequence came from a man aged 50 to 59 who received an inactivated influenza vaccine. Donor details come from another sample of the same person, matched by shared clones. The V gene is TRBV12-3 or TRBV12-4 and the J gene is TRBJ1-1; tentative D gene TRBD1, with 5 bases matching. The sample was PBMCs from blood, taken about 12 days after vaccination. The CDR3 region: CASSLWTTAEAFF. The DNA sequence follows: TGTGCCAGCAGTCTATGGACAACGGCTGAAGCTTTCTTT.